This T cell receptor beta chain was observed in a study of blood T cells in healthy people across ages. This clonotype was detected only a few times. V was clipped by 7 bases and J by 13 bases, with 10 bases between them. The CDR3 is 9 residues long. The authors ran a second PCR of 7 to 11 cycles using a sample-barcoded 5' primer and a J-beta primer mix. A template-switch adaptor containing 12 random nucleotides labeled each cDNA molecule. TCRdb used MiXCR to reprocess the 5' RACE reads, holding one entry per CDR3 protein. The profile covers roughly 1.5 million distinct CDR3 sequences, with about 42% appearing a single time and about 4% taken by the ten largest.

Sequenced material: blood. The receptor was isolated from a woman aged 18-29 years in good health. V is TRBV12-3 or TRBV12-4 and J is TRBJ1-2; D not certain. This CDR3 is CASTPPTTF. CDR3 in DNA: TGTGCCAGCACCCCTCCAACCACCTTC.